This T cell receptor beta chain comes out of a study of blood T cell repertoires in COVID-19. The CDR3 consists of 15 residues. Germline-derived CDR1 and CDR2 are LGHNA and YNFKEQ. Trimming cost V 0 bases and J 2 bases, with 11 bases left between them. In the authors' methods: Nucleated cell number was recorded as an estimate derived from reference gene primer amplification. The method was immunoSEQ multiplex PCR; TCRdb's version includes in-frame clones alone and lacks a portion of them. V, J and clone size are taken as reported in that table, and D and trimming were inferred from the DNA itself. Among about 250,000 clones, almost 85% were seen once, and the ten largest hold 9.1%.

The chain combines TRBV4-2 with TRBJ2-7, with D perhaps TRBD1 (5 bases). Input material: PBMCs or T cells enriched from blood (not recorded which). The sequence was collected from a woman in her fifties or sixties with acute COVID-19. The CDR3 DNA reads TGTGCCAGCAGCCAAGAAGGGGTAGGGACCTACGAGCAGTACTTC. Its protein is CASSQEGVGTYEQYF.